This TCR beta chain was observed in a study of cytomegalovirus exposure and HLA in healthy donors (dated by TCRdb to 2015 to 2018). As for the study more broadly: In an earlier analysis of fewer than 750 of the donors, around 300 Gb of sequence data and just under 120 million unique TCR beta sequences from 150 million to 200 million T cells were reported. Besides the first cohort of under 700 subjects, a separate validation cohort made up of some 110 different subjects was used. The study profiled the T cell repertoires of approximately 700 subjects by immunosequencing and related them to cytomegalovirus serostatus. Typing coverage varied by locus: 629-630 donors for A, B, C, DRB1 and DQB1; roughly 510 for DQA1; 600 to 610 for DPA1; 450 to 480 for DPB1. The aim of the study was to test whether cataloging public T cell receptors could identify signatures of past pathogen exposure. In the later analysis, no new phenotypic data were used to find candidate immune exposures; instead, reliance was placed on TCR beta sequences and their occurrence across donors. Both class I and class II loci were covered by HLA typing, at four-digit resolution. To predict cytomegalovirus infection status, the study brought together high-throughput TCR immunosequencing, statistical association of individual TCRs with disease status, and machine learning. On average, around 240,000 unique TCR beta nucleotide sequences were sequenced per donor among a few hundred genotyped donors of the cohort, with approximately 18% of those sequences being non-productive. A later genetic analysis took genome-wide SNP genotypes for about three fifths of the roughly 670 donors and used that subset as a discovery cohort. Every discovery cohort repertoire had been produced on one sequencing platform. A later analysis re-examined previously published TCR beta repertoires from 610 or so donors and added high-resolution HLA genotyping to investigate patterns of TCR occurrence. An earlier analysis of fewer than 750 of the donors used high-throughput TCR beta sequencing to judge whether each TCR beta V gene segment behaved as functional or pseudogenic. Donor age, sex, ethnicity and CMV serostatus were compiled together with the repertoire data. A few DR-DQ haplotypes were treated as single units for association and clustering because of strong linkage in the cohort. Of the 300 to 400 genotyped donors, over 70% fell in the genetic ancestry cluster associated with self-reported Caucasian donors. Around 320 gigabases of sequencing data and 80 million or so unique TCR sequences were included in an early release covering about 700 HLA-typed donors. Study-wide conclusions, independent of this receptor: Presence/absence analyses assumed roughly uniform sequencing depth across donors, an assumption that may not hold. This cohort had only TCR beta chains sequenced, and the lack of alpha or paired-chain data limited which features could be detected. Several of the top co-occurrence clusters appeared to be linked to parvovirus B19, influenza, CMV and Epstein-Barr virus, according to a later analysis. In a later analysis, HLA-associated TCR beta chains showed more clonal expansion and lower generation probabilities than non-associated chains that were equally common. An association between a missense DCLRE1C variant and V-gene and J-gene trimming of TCR beta chains was found in a later genetic analysis and replicated in an independent cohort. In vitro tests confirmed that a few of the cytomegalovirus-associated TCR beta chains recognize cytomegalovirus antigens. At a false discovery rate of 0.05, a later analysis linked some 18,000 TCR beta sequences to specific HLA alleles. Some IMGT-functional V segments, including TRBV6-2 and TRBV6-3, could not be told apart with the 87-base-pair reads, so those segments were excluded. The study gave a list of under 200 TCR beta chains associated with cytomegalovirus. While some public TCRs were present in many individuals, most TCR sequences turned up only very rarely across donors. A later analysis found that TCR association rates varied across HLA loci, with DRB1 alleles showing the most associated TCRs and HLA-C alleles the fewest. In a later analysis, most CMV-associated TCR beta chains were found to appear HLA-restricted, with HLA associations seemingly driven largely by CMV exposure. Compared with the approximately 600-donor mean, donors in an Asian-associated ancestry cluster had fewer N-insertions in productive TCRs, according to a later genetic analysis. The classifier was reported to diagnose cytomegalovirus status with high specificity and sensitivity in both the original cohort and the validation cohort. Because HLA typing was missing for some donors at each locus, association tests included only the typed subset. An earlier analysis of approximately 600 of the donors showed that most TCR beta V segments appeared in productive rearrangements either about 87% or about 30% of the time, which broadly matched IMGT annotations. Linkage disequilibrium might explain the correlated functional status among segregating V segments, but an unknown experimental factor could not be excluded. It was suggested by the authors that the approach could potentially be generalized to other disease states and immunological phenotypes. CMV serostatus was the only immune exposure information available for the cohort. A cluster of highly shared sequence variants was judged likely to be a technical artifact of the sequencing pipeline. A further reported finding was that TCR beta sequences accurately predicted the HLA-A and HLA-B alleles for most subjects in the first cohort. Roughly 15 rarely observed V segments, including chromosome 9 orphons, were excluded from the earlier analysis of about 600 of the donors because counts were too low. When HLA alleles, especially DR and DQ, strongly co-occurred, attributing TCR associations to individual alleles was difficult.

Comment on this clone: The target of this receptor is not known. No base qualities exist here, and no much larger clone lies one base off it.

Libraries were built with the immunoSEQ multiplex PCR assay. For the multiplex PCR, a mixture combining 60 forward primers for TCR Vbeta segments and 13 reverse primers for TCR Jbeta segments was used. The CDR3 region of rearranged TCR beta genes was amplified from genomic DNA by a multiplex PCR assay. Amplified TCR beta libraries were sequenced as 87-base-pair reads on the Illumina HiSeq System. For the original study's pipeline: A later analysis tallied 75 million to 85 million unique TCR beta chains across the 666 repertoires, and around 10 million of those chains were shared by two or more donors. To remove PCR and sequencing errors, raw reads were error-corrected and collapsed into unique sequences using a nearest-neighbor algorithm that merged closely related sequences. Alignment of CDR3 sequences to IMGT reference sequences was used to assign V, D and J gene segments. For a sequence to be retained, at least a six-nucleotide match to both a V gene segment and a J gene segment was required. A rearrangement was called productive if the CDR3 had no stop codons and remained in frame with V and J, and every other rearrangement was called non-productive. Following IMGT convention, CDR3 was defined as the stretch from the second conserved V-encoded cysteine to the conserved J-encoded phenylalanine. Sequences without an unambiguous match to a single V gene segment were excluded from the earlier analysis of over 500 of the donors. An earlier analysis of 587 of the donors called V segments functional above 56.7% productive rearrangements and segregating when the between-donor standard deviation exceeded 5%. A statistical classification framework was developed to diagnose cytomegalovirus status using the catalog of TCR beta chain sequences. In a later analysis, V and J genes were assigned by comparing TCR nucleotide sequences against IMGT/GENE-DB human TR gene sequences. In a later analysis, CDR3 sequences and most-parsimonious VDJ recombination scenarios were assigned using the TCRdist pipeline. In a later analysis, every TCR beta chain was defined by the combination of its CDR3 amino acid sequence and its V-gene family, and reads without a unique V-gene family were dropped. A later analysis removed roughly 590 highly shared, low-generation-probability nucleotide sequences to deal with suspected cross-contamination and a sequencing artifact. A later analysis calculated a clonal expansion index for each public chain from normalized within-repertoire ranks of inferred template counts. In a later analysis, generation probabilities were computed with a VDJ recombination model fitted to out-of-frame rearrangements, and the resulting probabilities were checked against IGoR. A later analysis scored TCR-TCR, TCR-HLA and TCR-CMV co-occurrence with hypergeometric tests, applying a repertoire-size bias correction to TCR pairs. False discovery rates were estimated in a later analysis by permuting HLA or CMV assignments 20 times. In a later analysis, co-occurring TCRs were grouped with DBSCAN, and TCRdist sequence similarity was added when clustering was performed within HLA-allele-positive subsets. Co-occurrence clustering excluded repertoires with fewer than 30,000 or more than 120,000 public chains, plus five with anomalous nucleotide sharing. The clones in this table, taken by TCRdb from immuneACCESS, are in-frame only. Not every clone is retained; where verified, under half of the shortfall comes from an unresolved V gene, and the cause of the rest is unknown. That table supplies the V and J calls and clone size; D and trimming were determined from the DNA. The table for this sample lists about 180,000 clones; about 80% of them were counted only once. About 7% of the sample is taken by the ten largest.

The cohort comprised 666 healthy bone marrow donors. Cohort members were all nominally healthy when sampled, although unrecorded immune exposures were likely present. The donor was CMV seropositive and was included in the group of some 290 seropositive cohort members. A peripheral blood sample was provided by each donor, and peripheral blood mononuclear cells were used for TCR beta sequencing. The Qiagen DNeasy Blood Extraction Kit was used to extract genomic DNA from the blood cell samples. Trimming at the junction amounts to 0 bases on V and 6 bases on J, and the germline ends lie 15 bases apart. The CDR3 starts with the cysteine, ends with the phenylalanine, and has 15 residues. Just the 45-base CDR3 DNA is kept, in frame starting at base 1. CDR1 and CDR2 were assigned from the germline V gene as MNHEY and SVGAGI.

What was sequenced was PBMCs. The origin of this receptor is a young man in good health and CMV-seropositive. The sequence links TRBV6-5 to TRBJ2-7; the D gene assignment is ambiguous. The CDR3 region reads CASSYSFLGRSEQYF. The DNA reads TGTGCCAGCAGTTACTCGTTCCTAGGAAGGAGCGAGCAGTACTTC.